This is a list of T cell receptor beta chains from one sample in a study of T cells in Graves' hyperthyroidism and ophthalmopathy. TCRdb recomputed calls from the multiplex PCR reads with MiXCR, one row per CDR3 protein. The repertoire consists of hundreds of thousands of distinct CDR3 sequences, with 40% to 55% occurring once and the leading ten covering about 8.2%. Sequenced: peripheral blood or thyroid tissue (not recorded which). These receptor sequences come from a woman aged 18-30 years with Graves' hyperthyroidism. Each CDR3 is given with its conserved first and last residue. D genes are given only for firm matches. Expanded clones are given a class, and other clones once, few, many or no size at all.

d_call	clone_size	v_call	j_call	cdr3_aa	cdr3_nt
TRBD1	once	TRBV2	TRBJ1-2	CANTAGTGDYGYTF	TGTGCCAACACGGCGGGGACAGGGGACTATGGCTACACCTTC
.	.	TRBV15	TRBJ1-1	CATSRDLGGGVWTEAFF	TGTGCCACCAGCAGAGACCTAGGGGGGGGTGTATGGACTGAAGCTTTCTTT
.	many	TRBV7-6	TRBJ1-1	CASSLAGRAAFF	TGTGCCAGCAGCTTAGCGGGACGTGCGGCTTTCTTT
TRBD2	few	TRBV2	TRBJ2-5	CASRLLAGGQETQYF	TGTGCCAGCAGGCTACTAGCGGGAGGGCAAGAGACCCAGTACTTC
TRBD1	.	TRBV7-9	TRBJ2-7	CASTLQGLGYEQYF	TGTGCCAGCACCCTACAGGGGTTGGGCTACGAGCAGTACTTC
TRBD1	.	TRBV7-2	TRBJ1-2	CASSQDPQGAYGYTF	TGTGCCAGCAGCCAAGATCCCCAGGGGGCGTATGGCTACACCTTC
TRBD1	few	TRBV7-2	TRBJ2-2	CASSLPRAGGITGELFF	TGTGCCAGCAGCTTGCCGAGGGCAGGGGGCATCACCGGGGAGCTGTTTTTT
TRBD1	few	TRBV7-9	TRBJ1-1	CASSYTGGNEAFF	TGTGCCAGCAGCTATACAGGGGGCAACGAAGCTTTCTTT
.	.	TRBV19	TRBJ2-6	CASSRDPSGANVLTF	TGTGCCAGTAGTCGGGACCCTTCTGGGGCCAACGTCCTGACTTTC
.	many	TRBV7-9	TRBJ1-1	CASSLASDPWAFF	TGTGCCAGCAGCTTAGCGAGCGACCCCTGGGCTTTCTTT
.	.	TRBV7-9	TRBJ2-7	CASSLAPERPSYEQYF	TGTGCCAGCAGCTTAGCGCCGGAGCGGCCATCCTACGAGCAGTACTTC
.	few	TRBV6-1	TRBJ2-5	CASSKLGETQYF	TGTGCCAGCAGTAAACTCGGAGAGACCCAGTACTTC
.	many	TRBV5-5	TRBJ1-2	CASSPEHYGYTF	TGTGCCAGCAGCCCCGAACACTATGGCTACACCTTC
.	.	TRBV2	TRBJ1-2	CASTRTVSPAGGCTF	TGTGCCAGCACCAGAACCGTATCCCCGGCGGGGGGCTGCACCTTC
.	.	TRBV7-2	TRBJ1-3	CASTPGTGNTIYF	TGCGCCAGCACCCCGGGAACTGGAAACACCATATATTTT
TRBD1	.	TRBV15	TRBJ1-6	CATSSRAGQGFNSPLHF	TGTGCCACCAGCTCGAGGGCGGGACAGGGGTTTAATTCACCCCTCCACTTT
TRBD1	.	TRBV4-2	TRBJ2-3	CASSQVGTGSPDTQYF	TGTGCCAGCAGCCAAGTGGGGACAGGGTCACCAGATACGCAGTATTTT
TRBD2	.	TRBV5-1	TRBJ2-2	CASSQALAGGPDTGELFF	TGCGCCAGCAGCCAAGCCCTAGCGGGAGGGCCCGACACCGGGGAGCTGTTTTTT
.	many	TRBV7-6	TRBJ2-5	CASSTADHQYF	TGTGCCAGCAGCACCGCGGACCACCAGTACTTC
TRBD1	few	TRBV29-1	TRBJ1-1	CSVEAQGDTEAFF	TGCAGCGTCGAGGCACAGGGGGACACTGAAGCTTTCTTT
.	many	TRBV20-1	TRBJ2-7	CSASDSVYEQYF	TGCAGTGCTAGCGACAGCGTCTACGAGCAGTACTTC
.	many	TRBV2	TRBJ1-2	CASSLRVGGYTF	TGTGCCAGCAGCCTCAGGGTCGGCGGCTACACCTTC
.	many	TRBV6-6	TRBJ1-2	CASGQNYGYTF	TGTGCCAGCGGACAGAACTATGGCTACACCTTC
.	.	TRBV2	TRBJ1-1	CASTGVADEAFF	TGTGCCAGCACAGGGGTTGCCGATGAAGCTTTCTTT
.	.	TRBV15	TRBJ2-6	CATTRLTF	TGTGCCACCACAAGACTGACTTTC
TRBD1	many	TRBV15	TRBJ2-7	CATSISPTGPKYF	TGTGCCACCAGCATTAGCCCGACAGGGCCGAAATACTTC
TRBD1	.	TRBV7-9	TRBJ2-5	CASSSRDRERETQYF	TGTGCCAGCAGCTCAAGGGACAGGGAGAGGGAGACCCAGTACTTC
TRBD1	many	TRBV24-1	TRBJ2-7	CATSDGGTGTYEQYF	TGTGCCACCAGTGATGGCGGGACAGGAACCTACGAGCAGTACTTC
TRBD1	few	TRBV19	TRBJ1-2	CASSIVSGGADGYTF	TGTGCCAGTAGTATCGTCTCAGGGGGCGCGGATGGCTACACCTTC
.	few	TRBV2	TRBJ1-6	CASSETPKAPLHF	TGTGCCAGCAGCGAGACCCCCAAAGCACCCCTCCACTTT
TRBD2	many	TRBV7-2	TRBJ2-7	CASSSWGGGSYEQYF	TGTGCCAGCAGCTCCTGGGGCGGCGGGAGTTACGAGCAGTACTTC
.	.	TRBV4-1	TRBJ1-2	CASSQTGTGYGYTF	TGCGCCAGCAGCCAGACCGGGACGGGCTATGGCTACACCTTC
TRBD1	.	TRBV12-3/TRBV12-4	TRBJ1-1	CASGRDRPHFRNTEAFF	TGTGCCAGCGGCCGGGACAGGCCTCACTTTAGGAACACTGAAGCTTTCTTT
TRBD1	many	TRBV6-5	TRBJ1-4	CASSYGAGGEKLFF	TGTGCCAGCAGTTACGGGGCAGGGGGCGAAAAACTGTTTTTT